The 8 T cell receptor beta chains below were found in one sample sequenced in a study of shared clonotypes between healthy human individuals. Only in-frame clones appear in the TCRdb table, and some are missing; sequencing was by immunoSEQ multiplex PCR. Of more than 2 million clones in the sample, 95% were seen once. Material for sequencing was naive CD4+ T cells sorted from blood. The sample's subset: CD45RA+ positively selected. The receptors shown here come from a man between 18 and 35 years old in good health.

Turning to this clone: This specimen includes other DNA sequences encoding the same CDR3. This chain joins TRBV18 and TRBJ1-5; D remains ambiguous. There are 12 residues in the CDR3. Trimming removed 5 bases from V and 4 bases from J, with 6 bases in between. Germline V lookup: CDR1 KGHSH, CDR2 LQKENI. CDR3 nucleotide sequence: TGTGCCAGCTCAACGGGGAATCAGCCCCAGCATTTT. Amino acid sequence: CASSTGNQPQHF.

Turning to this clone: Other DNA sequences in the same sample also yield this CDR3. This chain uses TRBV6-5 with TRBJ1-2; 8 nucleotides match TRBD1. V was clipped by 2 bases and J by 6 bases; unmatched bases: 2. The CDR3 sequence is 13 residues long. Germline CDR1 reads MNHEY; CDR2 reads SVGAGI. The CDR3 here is CASSYRQGNGYTF. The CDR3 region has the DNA TGTGCCAGCAGTTACAGACAGGGGAATGGCTACACCTTC.

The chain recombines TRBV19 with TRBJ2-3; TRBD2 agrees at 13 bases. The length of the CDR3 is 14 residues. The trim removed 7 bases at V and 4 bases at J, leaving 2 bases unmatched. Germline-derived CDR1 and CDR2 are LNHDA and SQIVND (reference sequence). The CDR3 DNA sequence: TGTGCCAGTAATGGACTAGCGGGAGCAGATACGCAGTATTTT. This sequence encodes CASNGLAGADTQYF.

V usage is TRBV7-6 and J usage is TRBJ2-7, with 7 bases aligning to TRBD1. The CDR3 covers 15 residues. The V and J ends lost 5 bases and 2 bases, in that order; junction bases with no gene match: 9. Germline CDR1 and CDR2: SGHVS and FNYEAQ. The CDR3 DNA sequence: TGTGCCAGCAGCCCGCAGACAGGGTGGCCCTACGAGCAGTACTTC. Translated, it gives CASSPQTGWPYEQYF. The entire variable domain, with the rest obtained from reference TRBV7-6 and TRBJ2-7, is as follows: GAGVSQSPRYKVTKRGQDVALRCDPISGHVSLYWYRQALGQGPEFLTYFNYEAQQDKSGLPNDRFSAERPEGSISTLTIQRTEQRDSAMYRCASSPQTGWPYEQYFGPGTRLTVT.

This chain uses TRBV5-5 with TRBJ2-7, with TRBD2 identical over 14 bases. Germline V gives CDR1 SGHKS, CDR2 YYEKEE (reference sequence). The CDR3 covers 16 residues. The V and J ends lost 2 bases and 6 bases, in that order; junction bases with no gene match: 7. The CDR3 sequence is CASSLQGLAGAVEQYF. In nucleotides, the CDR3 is TGTGCCAGCAGCTTACAGGGACTAGCGGGAGCTGTCGAGCAGTACTTC.

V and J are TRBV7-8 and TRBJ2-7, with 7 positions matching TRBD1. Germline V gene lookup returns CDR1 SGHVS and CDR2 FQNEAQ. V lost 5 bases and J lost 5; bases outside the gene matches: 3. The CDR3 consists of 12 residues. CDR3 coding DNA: TGTGCCAGCAGCATCGACAGGGACGAGCAGTACTTC. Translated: CASSIDRDEQYF.

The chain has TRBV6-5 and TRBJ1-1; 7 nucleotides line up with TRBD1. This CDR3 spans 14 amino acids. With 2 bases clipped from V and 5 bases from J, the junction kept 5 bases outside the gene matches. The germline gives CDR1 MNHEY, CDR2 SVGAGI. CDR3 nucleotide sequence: TGTGCCAGCAGTTACGTACAGGGGATGACTGAAGCTTTCTTT. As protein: CASSYVQGMTEAFF.

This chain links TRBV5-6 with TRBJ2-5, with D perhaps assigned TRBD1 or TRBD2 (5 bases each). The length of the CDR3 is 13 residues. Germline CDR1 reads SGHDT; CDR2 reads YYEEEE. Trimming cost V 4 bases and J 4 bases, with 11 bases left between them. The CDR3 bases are TGTGCCAGCAGCCCTGGGGGTGGAGAGACCCAGTACTTC. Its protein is CASSPGGGETQYF.